This TCR beta chain came from a study of CD8 T cells in ankylosing spondylitis. Study-level points and caveats: Reportedly, matched ankylosing spondylitis synovial fluid was significantly enriched for disease-linked clones. In the blood and synovial fluid of reactive arthritis, some motif variants had been previously reported. Clones linked with disease were CD8+ and fairly uncommon in the peripheral blood.

Quantitative molecular-barcoded 5'-RACE generated the TCR beta libraries. TCRdb recomputed calls from the 5' RACE reads with MiXCR, one row per CDR3 protein. The data contain under 150,000 distinct CDR3 sequences, about a tenth of them singletons. Deletions cut 3 bases from V and 2 bases from J, with 24 bases between. Germline-derived CDR1 and CDR2 are LGHNA and YSLEER. This CDR3 has 19 amino acids. This clonotype was detected many times. Its cognate antigen is unknown. V usage is TRBV4-3 and J usage is TRBJ2-3, with D possibly TRBD2 on 6 matching bases. The sequence was obtained from a male donor with ankylosing spondylitis or in good health (not recorded which). Sequences were obtained from blood, either unsorted or a sorted T cell fraction (not recorded which). CDR3 DNA sequence: TGCGCCAGCAGCCAGTATCCGATTGGGGTAGCGGACACCACAGATACGCAGTATTTT. It is translated as CASSQYPIGVADTTDTQYF.